Listed below are T cell receptor beta chains from one sample, sequenced in a study of cytomegalovirus exposure and HLA in healthy donors. Here immunoSEQ multiplex PCR was the method, and the copy in TCRdb shows in-frame clones only, minus some. The sample lists tens of thousands of clones; just under 80% were seen once. Input material: PBMCs. The receptors originated from a man aged 35 to 55 in good health and CMV-seronegative. The CDR3 runs from the conserved cysteine through the conserved F or W. Each record gives: V gene, D gene, clone size, J gene, CDR3 DNA, CDR3 protein. The D gene is left open where the match is weak. The listing skips clone size in some rows; elsewhere it reads once, few, many or a size class.

V gene: TRBV19; D gene: TRBD1; clone size: NA; J gene: TRBJ1-5; CDR3 DNA: TGTGCCAGTAGTCCTCGACAGGGTAGGTCCTTATATCAGCCCCAGCATTTT; CDR3 protein: CASSPRQGRSLYQPQHF
V gene: TRBV11-2; D gene: NA; clone size: NA; J gene: TRBJ2-7; CDR3 DNA: TGTGCCAGCAGCCGAGTGTTAGGGGCCTACGAGCAGTACTTC; CDR3 protein: CASSRVLGAYEQYF
V gene: TRBV19; D gene: TRBD1; clone size: NA; J gene: TRBJ1-2; CDR3 DNA: TGTGCCAGTAGTATCCCGCGAACAGGGGGCGATTACTATGGCTACACCTTC; CDR3 protein: CASSIPRTGGDYYGYTF
V gene: TRBV10-1; D gene: TRBD2; clone size: NA; J gene: TRBJ2-3; CDR3 DNA: TGCGCCAGCAGTGATAGCGGGGTCAGCACAGGTACGCAGTATTTT; CDR3 protein: CASSDSGVSTGTQYF
V gene: TRBV18; D gene: NA; clone size: NA; J gene: TRBJ2-7; CDR3 DNA: TGTGCCAGCTCACCAGGGACACCTCCTTCCTACGAGCAGTACTTC; CDR3 protein: CASSPGTPPSYEQYF
V gene: TRBV5-6; D gene: NA; clone size: NA; J gene: TRBJ2-5; CDR3 DNA: TGTGCCAGCAGCTTGAGTGGCGGAGGCACGGAGACCCAGTACTTC; CDR3 protein: CASSLSGGGTETQYF
V gene: TRBV11-2; D gene: NA; clone size: NA; J gene: TRBJ1-2; CDR3 DNA: TGTGCCAGCAGCTCAATCCGGGGGGGATCGGGATATGGCTACACCTTC; CDR3 protein: CASSSIRGGSGYGYTF
V gene: TRBV2; D gene: TRBD1; clone size: NA; J gene: TRBJ2-7; CDR3 DNA: TGTGCCAGCACCCGGACAGGGGTCGGCGAGCAGTACTTC; CDR3 protein: CASTRTGVGEQYF
V gene: TRBV6-5; D gene: NA; clone size: few; J gene: TRBJ1-3; CDR3 DNA: TGTGCCAGCAGTCGGGACTTTGGAAACACCATATATTTT; CDR3 protein: CASSRDFGNTIYF
V gene: TRBV19; D gene: NA; clone size: few; J gene: TRBJ1-4; CDR3 DNA: TGTGCCAGCCAGCCTGGCGGGCGGTTAGATGAAAAACTGTTTTTT; CDR3 protein: CASQPGGRLDEKLFF
V gene: TRBV7-2; D gene: TRBD2; clone size: NA; J gene: TRBJ2-1; CDR3 DNA: TGTGCCAGCAGCTTCTTTTCAGCGGGAGTGGGCTACAATGAGCAGTTCTTC; CDR3 protein: CASSFFSAGVGYNEQFF
V gene: TRBV11-3; D gene: NA; clone size: NA; J gene: TRBJ2-2; CDR3 DNA: TGTGCCAGCAGCTTTACAAGGAACACCGGGGAGCTGTTTTTT; CDR3 protein: CASSFTRNTGELFF
V gene: TRBV7-2; D gene: NA; clone size: NA; J gene: TRBJ2-7; CDR3 DNA: TGTGCCAGCAGCTTCTACTACGAGCAGTACTTC; CDR3 protein: CASSFYYEQYF
V gene: TRBV4-1; D gene: NA; clone size: NA; J gene: TRBJ2-7; CDR3 DNA: TGCGCCAGCAGCCTATATGGGGAGACCTACGAGCAGTACTTC; CDR3 protein: CASSLYGETYEQYF
V gene: TRBV5-4; D gene: NA; clone size: NA; J gene: TRBJ1-1; CDR3 DNA: TGTGCCAGCAGCCCTCGGGCGAAAGGGGTTCAAAACACTGAAGCTTTCTTT; CDR3 protein: CASSPRAKGVQNTEAFF
V gene: TRBV29-1; D gene: NA; clone size: NA; J gene: TRBJ1-1; CDR3 DNA: TGCAGCGTTGGGTCGGCAGGCCAGAACACTGAAGCTTTCTTT; CDR3 protein: CSVGSAGQNTEAFF
V gene: TRBV2; D gene: NA; clone size: few; J gene: TRBJ2-7; CDR3 DNA: TGTGCCAGCTCCCAAGAGCAGGGAACCTACGAGCAGTACTTC; CDR3 protein: CASSQEQGTYEQYF
V gene: TRBV6-6; D gene: NA; clone size: NA; J gene: TRBJ2-7; CDR3 DNA: TGTGCCAGCAGTTACGGGGCAGGGTACGAGCAGTACTTC; CDR3 protein: CASSYGAGYEQYF
V gene: TRBV10-3; D gene: NA; clone size: once; J gene: TRBJ2-7; CDR3 DNA: TGTGCCACCAAACCTAGGACAGTGGCGGCTAGGGAGCAGTACTTC; CDR3 protein: CATKPRTVAAREQYF
V gene: TRBV11-2; D gene: TRBD1; clone size: NA; J gene: TRBJ2-3; CDR3 DNA: TGTGCCAGCAGCTTAGGGACAGGGGGAGATACGCAGTATTTT; CDR3 protein: CASSLGTGGDTQYF
V gene: TRBV18; D gene: NA; clone size: NA; J gene: TRBJ1-1; CDR3 DNA: TGTGCCAGCTCACCATGGTCGCCAGAGAACACTGAAGCTTTCTTT; CDR3 protein: CASSPWSPENTEAFF
V gene: TRBV5-5; D gene: TRBD1; clone size: NA; J gene: TRBJ2-7; CDR3 DNA: TGTGCCAGCAGCTTGAAACAGGGGGCTGGCGAGCAGTACTTC; CDR3 protein: CASSLKQGAGEQYF
V gene: TRBV7-9; D gene: NA; clone size: NA; J gene: TRBJ2-2; CDR3 DNA: TGTTCCAGCAGTTTCCAGGGGAACGGGGAGCTGTTTTTT; CDR3 protein: CSSSFQGNGELFF
V gene: TRBV5-5; D gene: TRBD2; clone size: NA; J gene: TRBJ2-1; CDR3 DNA: TGTGCCAGCAGCCTGACGGCTAGCGGGAGCTATGAGCAGTTCTTC; CDR3 protein: CASSLTASGSYEQFF
V gene: TRBV18; D gene: TRBD1; clone size: NA; J gene: TRBJ2-2; CDR3 DNA: TGTGCCAGCTCACCACGATTACAGGGGCGGAACACCGGGGAGCTGTTTTTT; CDR3 protein: CASSPRLQGRNTGELFF
V gene: TRBV25-1; D gene: NA; clone size: once; J gene: TRBJ1-1; CDR3 DNA: TGTGCCAGCTCCCGGGGTACCGAAGCTTTCTTT; CDR3 protein: CASSRGTEAFF
V gene: TRBV14; D gene: NA; clone size: once; J gene: TRBJ2-2; CDR3 DNA: TGTGCCAGCAGCCAAACAGGGTATACCGGGGAGCTGTTTTTT; CDR3 protein: CASSQTGYTGELFF
V gene: TRBV6-1; D gene: NA; clone size: NA; J gene: TRBJ2-3; CDR3 DNA: TGTGCCAGCACCGGGGACACAGATACGCAGTATTTT; CDR3 protein: CASTGDTDTQYF
V gene: TRBV7-2; D gene: NA; clone size: NA; J gene: TRBJ2-3; CDR3 DNA: TGTGCCAGCAGCTTAGATAGGGGAGATACGCAGTATTTT; CDR3 protein: CASSLDRGDTQYF